The text below deals with one T cell receptor (beta chain). Its antigen is undetermined. This record belongs to a study of CD8 T cell repertoires and HIV-1 epitope variants. On the study more broadly: Twenty-five autologous and known Gag and Nef epitope variant peptides each stimulated T cells separately.

Survey-depth immunoSEQ sequencing covered TCR beta CDR3 regions. The method was immunoSEQ multiplex PCR; TCRdb's version includes in-frame clones alone and lacks a portion of them. The data contain approximately 5,200 clones, about 67% of them singletons. The germline V gene encodes CDR1 SEHNR and CDR2 FQNEAQ (reference sequence). Trimming cost V 3 bases and J 2 bases, with 14 bases left between them. The CDR3 loop spans 15 amino acids. Input material: cultured CD8+ T cells derived from PBMCs. J is TRBJ2-7 and V is TRBV7-9; the D gene is possibly TRBD2 (6 bases). This TCR derives from a male donor with HIV. This CDR3 is CASSFTGTGAYEQYF. As DNA, the CDR3 is TGTGCCAGCAGCTTCACCGGGACGGGAGCCTACGAGCAGTACTTC.